Each of the 31 T cell receptor beta chains below was sequenced from the same sample in a study of blood T cell repertoires in COVID-19. Profiled with immunoSEQ multiplex PCR; TCRdb holds only in-frame clones, not every one. The sample records roughly 160,000 clones, approximately 81% being singletons. The sample comprised peripheral blood. The receptors come from a young man with active or convalescent COVID-19.

V and J are TRBV5-8 and TRBJ1-2; TRBD1 agrees at 7 bases. V lost 5 bases, J lost 1 base, and 11 bases stayed unmatched. Germline assignment: CDR1 SGHTS and CDR2 YDEGEE. This CDR3 region has 16 residues. The CDR3 region has the DNA TGTGCCAGCAGAAGGAAGAGGGGGCAAGTTAACTATGGCTACACCTTC. Translation gives CASRRKRGQVNYGYTF.

This chain joins TRBV25-1 and TRBJ1-2; 7 bases fit TRBD1. Germline V gene sequence: CDR1 MGHDK, CDR2 SYGVNS. This CDR3 is built from 14 residues. Trimming cost V 8 bases and J 7 bases; bases outside gene matches: 13. In DNA form, the CDR3 reads TGTGCCAGCCGCCAGGCCAGGGGGTGGGGTGGCTACACCTTC. This sequence encodes CASRQARGWGGYTF.

Note on this clone: Compared with germline, one end of the junction differs, possibly owing to a read error. The rearrangement uses TRBV19 and TRBJ2-5, with 9 nucleotides matching TRBD1. The CDR3 has 15 amino acids. Germline values: CDR1 LNHDA, CDR2 SQIVND (reference sequence). The CDR3, as DNA: TGTGCCAGTAGGATAGGGACAGGGTCTTTGGAGACCCAGTACTTC. Its protein product is CASRIGTGSLETQYF. The variable domain in full, completed from reference TRBV19 and TRBJ2-5, reads DGGITQSPKYLFRKEGQNVTLSCEQNLNHDAMYWYRQDPGQGLRLIYYSQIVNDFQKGDIAEGYSVSREKKESFPLTVTSAQKNPTAFYLCASRIGTGSLETQYFGPGTRLLVL.

The V call is TRBV5-4, the J call TRBJ2-1, with 8 bases matching TRBD2. Looked up from germline, CDR1 is SGHNT and CDR2 is YYREEE (reference sequence). The ends lost 4 bases at V and 12 bases at J; junction bases unmatched: 12. There are 14 residues in the CDR3. The CDR3 here is CASSPPGTSLGQFF. CDR3 in DNA: TGTGCCAGCAGCCCGCCCGGGACTAGTCTGGGGCAGTTCTTC.

The chain employs TRBV6-5 and TRBJ1-2; 10 nucleotides align to TRBD1. The CDR3 has 13 residues. The germline V gene has CDR1 MNHEY and CDR2 SVGAGI. V lost 6 bases and J lost 7; bases outside the gene matches: 5. In nucleotides, the CDR3 is TGTGCCAGCAGCCAAGACAGGGGGCTTGGCTACACCTTC. It codes for CASSQDRGLGYTF.

The V call is TRBV19, the J call TRBJ2-7; 10 bases match TRBD1. The CDR3 runs 14 residues. Unmatched junction bases numbered 10, after V lost 9 bases and J lost 5 bases. The germline V gene has CDR1 LNHDA and CDR2 SQIVND (reference sequence). CDR3 bases: TGTGCCAGCAACGACAGGGGGCAAAAAAACGAGCAGTACTTC. It specifies CASNDRGQKNEQYF.

This clone is a singleton in its sample. The V and J genes are TRBV5-6 and TRBJ2-2; a possible D gene is TRBD2 (5 bases). V was cut by 5 bases and J by 7 bases, with 18 bases left in between. CDR1 is SGHDT, CDR2 YYEEEE, per germline. The CDR3 has 15 residues. This chain's CDR3 is CASSPAPLAGGELFF. The CDR3 DNA is TGTGCCAGCAGTCCCGCTCCCCTGGCGGGCGGGGAGCTGTTTTTT.

The rearrangement links TRBV5-1 to TRBJ2-5, with TRBD2 matching 7 bases. Germline CDR1 is SGHRS and CDR2 is YFSETQ. The CDR3 is 13 residues long. Trimming removed 5 bases from V and 5 bases from J; junction bases left unmatched: 6. Here the CDR3 DNA reads TGCGCCAGCAGGGCCTCTAGCGGTGAGACCCAGTACTTC. Translating gives CASRASSGETQYF.

In its sample, this clone was seen once. The chain is built from TRBV7-3 and TRBJ2-7, with 7 bases lining up with TRBD2. The CDR3 spans 16 residues. Germline V CDR1 and CDR2: SGHTA, FQGTGA. The V gene end was trimmed by 5 bases and the J gene end by 0 bases; junction bases not matched to a gene: 10. CDR3 DNA: TGTGCCAGCAGCCCCCGAGCGGGCGGGAGCTCCTACGAGCAGTACTTC. It yields the protein CASSPRAGGSSYEQYF.

The chain combines TRBV11-1 with TRBJ1-2; possible D gene TRBD1, 6 bases. The germline V gene has CDR1 SGHAT and CDR2 FQDESV (reference sequence). V dropped 1 base and J dropped 2 bases, with 8 bases sitting between them. The CDR3 consists of 14 residues. The CDR3 loop is CASSLGGQNYGYTF. CDR3 coding DNA: TGTGCCAGCAGCTTAGGCGGACAGAACTATGGCTACACCTTC. Based on the CDR3 plus reference TRBV11-1 and TRBJ1-2, the full variable domain is EAEVAQSPRYKITEKSQAVAFWCDPISGHATLYWYRQILGQGPELLVQFQDESVVDDSQLPKDRFSAERLKGVDSTLKIQPAELGDSAMYLCASSLGGQNYGYTFGSGTRLTVV.

The chain uses TRBV5-1 and TRBJ2-5; the D is unclear. CDR1 is SGHRS, CDR2 YFSETQ, per germline. With 0 bases removed from V and 7 bases from J, the gap between germline ends came to 7 bases. The CDR3 contains 12 residues. The CDR3 is CASSLVSGTQYF. In nucleotides, the CDR3 is TGCGCCAGCAGCTTGGTCTCCGGGACCCAGTACTTC.

The table lists this clone with many counts. V and J are TRBV5-5 and TRBJ1-6; 8 positions match TRBD1. There are 12 residues in the CDR3. V lost 4 bases to trimming and J lost 17 bases; unmatched junction nucleotides: 8. The germline V gene encodes CDR1 SGHKS and CDR2 YYEKEE (reference sequence). The DNA for the CDR3 is TGTGCCAGCAGCCAACCGACGGGACAGGTCCACTTT. Translated, it gives CASSQPTGQVHF.

V gene TRBV6-5 combines with J gene TRBJ2-2; D is unclear. V lost 0 bases and J 1 base, leaving 6 bases between the germline ends. This CDR3 comprises 15 residues. Germline lookup yields CDR1 MNHEY and CDR2 SVGAGI. Written as DNA, the CDR3 is TGTGCCAGCAGTTACTCGCGCAAGAACACCGGGGAGCTGTTTTTT. The encoded protein is CASSYSRKNTGELFF.

The chain links TRBV2 to TRBJ1-2; possible D gene TRBD1, 6 bases. Germline V gene lookup returns CDR1 SNHLY and CDR2 FYNNEI. Trimming pared 7 bases from V and 7 bases from J, leaving 16 bases between. This CDR3 is 13 amino acids long. The chain's CDR3 is CASTGVGVSGYTF. In nucleotides, the CDR3 is TGTGCCAGCACAGGGGTTGGGGTCAGTGGCTACACCTTC.

This clone was detected a few times. The gene calls are TRBV5-5 and TRBJ1-2, with 7 bases that match TRBD1. Germline V CDR1 and CDR2: SGHKS, YYEKEE (reference sequence). The length of the CDR3 is 12 residues. Losses at the gene ends were 4 bases for V and 6 bases for J; bases not matched to a gene: 3. DNA for the CDR3: TGTGCCAGCAGCATTGGACAGGATGGCTACACCTTC. Residues: CASSIGQDGYTF.

The V gene is TRBV7-2, the J gene TRBJ2-7; 10 nucleotides agree with TRBD1. CDR3 size: 18 residues. V lost 1 base, J lost 3 bases, and 12 bases stayed unmatched. Per germline, CDR1 SGHTA and CDR2 FQGNSA. CDR3 coding DNA: TGTGCCAGCAGCTTAGTCTCCAGCGTGACAGGGGGCAACTACGAGCAGTACTTC. Translation: CASSLVSSVTGGNYEQYF.

J is TRBJ1-2 and V is TRBV9; no reliable D call. This CDR3 spans 15 amino acids. Germline V gene data show CDR1 as SGDLS and CDR2 as YYNGEE. V was cut by 0 bases and J by 0 bases, with 9 bases left in between. CDR3 nucleotide sequence: TGTGCCAGCAGCGTAGGGGCAGGCCCTAACTATGGCTACACCTTC. This codes for CASSVGAGPNYGYTF.

This clone was observed once. The chain couples TRBV6-1 to TRBJ1-5, with TRBD1 matching over 8 bases. Losses at the gene ends were 4 bases for V and 4 bases for J; bases not matched to a gene: 6. The CDR3 runs to 15 residues. The germline V gene has CDR1 MNHNS and CDR2 SASEGT. This CDR3 is CASSAKDRGNQPQHF. Here the CDR3 DNA reads TGTGCCAGCAGTGCCAAAGACAGGGGTAATCAGCCCCAGCATTTT.

The gene calls are TRBV6-1 and TRBJ1-5; TRBD1 matches at 10 bases. The CDR3 has 15 residues. Germline V gives CDR1 MNHNS, CDR2 SASEGT. V lost 3 bases and J lost 4; bases outside the gene matches: 3. The CDR3 here is CASSDDRGLNQPQHF. The CDR3 nucleotides are TGTGCCAGCAGTGACGACAGGGGGCTTAATCAGCCCCAGCATTTT.

CDR3 sequence (DNA): TGTGCCATCAGCGACTACTTTTCAGGGGGCGAAGCTTTCTTT. Residues: CAISDYFSGGEAFF. The genes are TRBV10-3 and TRBJ1-1; 8 bases match TRBD1. With 6 bases clipped from V and 8 bases from J, the junction kept 11 bases outside the gene matches. CDR1 and CDR2 from the germline V gene are ENHRY and SYGVKD. This CDR3 has 14 residues.

The CDR3 coding sequence is TGTGCCAGTAGGCTTAGCGGGGCGGGAGAGACCCAGTACTTC. Protein product: CASRLSGAGETQYF. The gene calls are TRBV19 and TRBJ2-5, with TRBD2 matching over 8 bases. The J segment lost 4 bases and the V segment lost 6 bases, leaving 7 bases of the junction unmatched. Germline V lookup: CDR1 LNHDA, CDR2 SQIVND (reference sequence). The CDR3 totals 14 residues.

This clone was found many times. The rearrangement links TRBV7-9 to TRBJ2-1, with 7 positions matching TRBD2. Per germline, CDR1 SEHNR and CDR2 FQNEAQ (reference sequence). V lost 5 bases and J lost 3; bases outside the gene matches: 10. CDR3 length: 16 residues. The CDR3 sequence: CASSPRGLNFYNEQFF. DNA for the CDR3: TGTGCCAGCAGCCCAAGGGGACTAAATTTCTACAATGAGCAGTTCTTC.

There are a few counts of this clone. The rearrangement uses TRBV6-6 and TRBJ1-1; TRBD1 is a possible D gene (6 bases). Between the trimmed V and J ends, which lost 5 bases and 0 bases, there was a span of 10 bases. Germline V gene lookup returns CDR1 MNHNY and CDR2 SVGAGI (reference sequence). The CDR3 has 14 amino acids. The CDR3 loop reads CASSPTGLNTEAFF. In DNA form, the CDR3 reads TGTGCCAGCAGTCCTACAGGGCTGAACACTGAAGCTTTCTTT.

This chain joins TRBV5-1 and TRBJ2-1, with 8 bases matching TRBD1. In germline, CDR1 is SGHRS, CDR2 YFSETQ. The CDR3 contains 14 residues. V lost 4 bases, J lost 4 bases, and 4 bases stayed unmatched. The CDR3, as DNA: TGCGCCAGCAGCACGGACAGGGCGTACAATGAGCAGTTCTTC. Translating gives CASSTDRAYNEQFF.

The chain has TRBV3-1 (or the pseudogene TRBV3-2) and TRBJ1-1; TRBD1 might be the D (6 bases). Per germline, CDR1 LGHDT and CDR2 YNNKEL (reference sequence). V shed 7 bases and J shed 1 base, with 13 bases lying between them. The length of the CDR3 is 14 residues. The CDR3 loop is CASIQKGGNTEAFF. CDR3 coding DNA: TGTGCCAGCATCCAGAAAGGGGGGAACACTGAAGCTTTCTTT.

This rearrangement joins TRBV28 to TRBJ1-3; D is undetermined. The CDR3 spans 15 residues. Germline V lookup: CDR1 MDHEN, CDR2 SYDVKM. Between the trimmed V and J ends, which lost 2 bases and 0 bases, there was a span of 8 bases. The CDR3 nucleotides read TGTGCCAGCAGTTTAGGGCAGAGCTCTGGAAACACCATATATTTT. It translates to CASSLGQSSGNTIYF.

The V and J genes are TRBV4-2 and TRBJ2-4, with TRBD2 matching over 12 bases. The CDR3 is made up of 18 amino acids. Losses at the gene ends were 0 bases for V and 0 bases for J; bases not matched to a gene: 3. Germline lookup yields CDR1 LGHNA and CDR2 YNFKEQ. This CDR3 reads CASSQDGTSGLAKNIQYF. DNA for the CDR3: TGTGCCAGCAGCCAAGACGGGACTAGCGGGTTAGCCAAAAACATTCAGTACTTC.

This chain connects TRBV7-9 to TRBJ1-2, with 7 bases that match TRBD1. Germline loops: CDR1 SEHNR, CDR2 FQNEAQ (reference sequence). The CDR3 consists of 13 residues. Losses at the gene ends were 6 bases for V and 4 bases for J; bases not matched to a gene: 5. In DNA form, the CDR3 reads TGTGCCAGCAGAAACGGGACAGTCTATGGCTACACCTTC. The encoded protein is CASRNGTVYGYTF. Drawing the rest from reference TRBV7-9 and TRBJ1-2, the complete variable domain is DTGVSQNPRHKITKRGQNVTFRCDPISEHNRLYWYRQTLGQGPEFLTYFQNEAQLEKSRLLSDRFSAERPKGSFSTLEIQRTEQGDSAMYLCASRNGTVYGYTFGSGTRLTVV.

This clone was picked up a small number of times. The V call is TRBV5-1, the J call TRBJ1-4; 7 nucleotides agree with TRBD1. V gave up 0 bases and J gave up 8 bases; unmatched junction bases: 13. Germline CDR1 and CDR2: SGHRS and YFSETQ. CDR3 length: 17 amino acids. The CDR3 coding sequence is TGCGCCAGCAGCTTGGCGGGGGTAACAGGGGTGAGCGAAAAACTGTTTTTT. This encodes CASSLAGVTGVSEKLFF.

This clone was seen a few times. This chain joins TRBV24-1 and TRBJ2-7, with 11 bases identical to TRBD2. Germline CDR1 and CDR2: KGHDR and SFDVKD. V gave up 4 bases and J gave up 2 bases; unmatched junction bases: 6. The CDR3 loop spans 16 amino acids. This CDR3 is CATSDPSGRSPYEQYF. CDR3 sequence (DNA): TGTGCCACCAGTGACCCTAGCGGGAGGAGTCCCTACGAGCAGTACTTC.

This clone showed up just once. The genes are TRBV29-1 and TRBJ2-2; a possible D gene is TRBD2 (6 bases). Trimming removed 6 bases at V and 3 bases at J, with 14 bases between. This CDR3 contains 14 residues. The germline V gene has CDR1 SQVTM and CDR2 ANQGSEA. The CDR3 DNA sequence: TGCAGCGTGGAGGGGACGAGATACACCGGGGAGCTGTTTTTT. As protein: CSVEGTRYTGELFF.